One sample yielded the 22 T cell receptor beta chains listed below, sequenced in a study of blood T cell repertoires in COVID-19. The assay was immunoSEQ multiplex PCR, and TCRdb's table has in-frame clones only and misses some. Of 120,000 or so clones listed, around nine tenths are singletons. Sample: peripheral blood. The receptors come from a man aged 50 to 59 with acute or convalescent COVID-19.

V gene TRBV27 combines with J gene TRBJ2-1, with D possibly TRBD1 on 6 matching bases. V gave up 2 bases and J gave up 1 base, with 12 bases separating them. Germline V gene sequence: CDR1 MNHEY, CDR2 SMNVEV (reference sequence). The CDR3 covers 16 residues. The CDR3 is CASSLDRTPSYNEQFF. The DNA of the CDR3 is TGTGCCAGCAGTTTAGACAGGACCCCTTCCTACAATGAGCAGTTCTTC.

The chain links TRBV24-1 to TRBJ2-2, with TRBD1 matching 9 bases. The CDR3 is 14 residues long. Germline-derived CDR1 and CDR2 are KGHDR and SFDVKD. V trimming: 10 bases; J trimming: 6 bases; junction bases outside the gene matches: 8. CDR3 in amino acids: CATGRTGVAGELFF. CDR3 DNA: TGTGCCACGGGGCGGACAGGGGTCGCCGGGGAGCTGTTTTTT.

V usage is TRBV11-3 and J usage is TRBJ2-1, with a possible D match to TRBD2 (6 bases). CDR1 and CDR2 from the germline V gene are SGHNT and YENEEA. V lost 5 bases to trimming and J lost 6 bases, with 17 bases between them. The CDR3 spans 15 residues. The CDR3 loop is CASSARGTQGNEQFF. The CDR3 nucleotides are TGTGCCAGCAGCGCGCGCGGGACCCAGGGCAATGAGCAGTTCTTC. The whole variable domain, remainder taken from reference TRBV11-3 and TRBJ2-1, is EAGVVQSPRYKIIEKKQPVAFWCNPISGHNTLYWYLQNLGQGPELLIRYENEEAVDDSQLPKDRFSAERLKGVDSTLKIQPAELGDSAVYLCASSARGTQGNEQFFGPGTRLTVL.

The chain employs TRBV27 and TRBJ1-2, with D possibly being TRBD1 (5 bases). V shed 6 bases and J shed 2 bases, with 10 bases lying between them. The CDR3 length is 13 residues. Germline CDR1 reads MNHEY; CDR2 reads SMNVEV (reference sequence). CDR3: CASSPAGNYGYTF. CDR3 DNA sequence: TGTGCCAGCAGCCCGGCAGGGAACTATGGCTACACCTTC.

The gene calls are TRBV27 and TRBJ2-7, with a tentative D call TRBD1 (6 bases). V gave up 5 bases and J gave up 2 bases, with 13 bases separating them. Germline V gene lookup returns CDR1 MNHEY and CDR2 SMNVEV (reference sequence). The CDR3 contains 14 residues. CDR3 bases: TGTGCCAGCAGTCCTCAGGGGTCCGCCTACGAGCAGTACTTC. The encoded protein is CASSPQGSAYEQYF.

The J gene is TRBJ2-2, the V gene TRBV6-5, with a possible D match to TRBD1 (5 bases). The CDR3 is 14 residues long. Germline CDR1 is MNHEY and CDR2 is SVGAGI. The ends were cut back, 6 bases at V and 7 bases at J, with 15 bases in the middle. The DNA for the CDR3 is TGTGCCAGCAGAAGACAGAGCGAAGGCGGGGAGCTGTTTTTT. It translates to CASRRQSEGGELFF.

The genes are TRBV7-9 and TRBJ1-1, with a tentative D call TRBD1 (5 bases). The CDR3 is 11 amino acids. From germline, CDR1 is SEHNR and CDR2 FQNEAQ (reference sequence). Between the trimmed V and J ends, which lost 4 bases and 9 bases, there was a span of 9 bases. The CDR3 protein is CASSSGGKAFF. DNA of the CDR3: TGTGCCAGCAGCTCCGGGGGTAAAGCTTTCTTT.

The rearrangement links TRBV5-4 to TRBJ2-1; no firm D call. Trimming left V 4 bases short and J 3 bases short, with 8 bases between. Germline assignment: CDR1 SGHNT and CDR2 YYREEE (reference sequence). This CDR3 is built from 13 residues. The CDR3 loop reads CASSPSLYNEQFF. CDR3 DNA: TGTGCCAGCAGCCCGTCCCTCTACAATGAGCAGTTCTTC. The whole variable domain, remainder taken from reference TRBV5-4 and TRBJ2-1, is ETGVTQSPTHLIKTRGQQVTLRCSSQSGHNTVSWYQQALGQGPQFIFQYYREEENGRGNFPPRFSGLQFPNYSSELNVNALELDDSALYLCASSPSLYNEQFFGPGTRLTVL.

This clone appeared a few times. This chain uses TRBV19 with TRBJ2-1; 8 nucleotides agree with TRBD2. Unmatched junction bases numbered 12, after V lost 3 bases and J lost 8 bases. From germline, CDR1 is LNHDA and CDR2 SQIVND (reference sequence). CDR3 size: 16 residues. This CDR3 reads CASSIGGKRERHEQFF. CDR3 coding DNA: TGTGCCAGTAGTATCGGAGGGAAGCGGGAGAGGCATGAGCAGTTCTTC.

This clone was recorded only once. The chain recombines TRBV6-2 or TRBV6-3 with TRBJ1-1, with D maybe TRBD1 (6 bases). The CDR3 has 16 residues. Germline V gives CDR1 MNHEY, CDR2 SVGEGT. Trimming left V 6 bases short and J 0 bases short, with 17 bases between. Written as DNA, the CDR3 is TGTGCCAGCAGATACACCCATGGGACACTGAACACTGAAGCTTTCTTT. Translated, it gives CASRYTHGTLNTEAFF.

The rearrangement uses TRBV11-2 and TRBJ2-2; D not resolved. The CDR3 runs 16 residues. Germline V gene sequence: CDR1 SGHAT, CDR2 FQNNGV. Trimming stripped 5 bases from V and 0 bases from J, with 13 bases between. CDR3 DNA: TGTGCCAGCAGCCAAAGAGGTCTATCGAACACCGGGGAGCTGTTTTTT. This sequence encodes CASSQRGLSNTGELFF.

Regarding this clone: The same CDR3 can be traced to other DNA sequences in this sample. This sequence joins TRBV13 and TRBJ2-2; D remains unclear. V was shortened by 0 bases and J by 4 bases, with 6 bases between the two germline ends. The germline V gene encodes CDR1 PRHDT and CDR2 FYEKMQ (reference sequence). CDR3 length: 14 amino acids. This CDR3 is CASSLGRSTGELFF. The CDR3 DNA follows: TGTGCCAGCAGCTTAGGCCGTAGCACCGGGGAGCTGTTTTTT. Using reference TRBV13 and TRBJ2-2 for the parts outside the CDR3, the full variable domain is AAGVIQSPRHLIKEKRETATLKCYPIPRHDTVYWYQQGPGQDPQFLISFYEKMQSDKGSIPDRFSAQQFSDYHSELNMSSLELGDSALYFCASSLGRSTGELFFGEGSRLTVL.

The CDR3 sequence is CASSLVGTRGAKNIQYF. In DNA form, the CDR3 reads TGTGCCAGCAGCTTAGTAGGGACCAGGGGAGCCAAAAACATTCAGTACTTC. J is TRBJ2-4 and V is TRBV7-2; possibly TRBD1 for D (6 bases). Germline V gives CDR1 SGHTA, CDR2 FQGNSA. V shed 1 base and J shed 0 bases, with 13 bases lying between them. The length of the CDR3 is 17 residues.

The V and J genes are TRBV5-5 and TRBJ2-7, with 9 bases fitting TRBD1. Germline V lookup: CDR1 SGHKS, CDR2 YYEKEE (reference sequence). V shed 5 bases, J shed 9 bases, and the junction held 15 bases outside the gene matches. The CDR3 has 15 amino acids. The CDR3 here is CASSPAGQGVTVQYF. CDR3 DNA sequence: TGTGCCAGCAGTCCCGCGGGACAGGGTGTGACAGTGCAGTACTTC.

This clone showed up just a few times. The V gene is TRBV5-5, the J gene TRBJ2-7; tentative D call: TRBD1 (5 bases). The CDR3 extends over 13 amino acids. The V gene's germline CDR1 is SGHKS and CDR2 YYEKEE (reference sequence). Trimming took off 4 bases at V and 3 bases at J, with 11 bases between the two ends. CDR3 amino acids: CASSQGPYYEQYF. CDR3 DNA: TGTGCCAGCAGCCAGGGCCCTTACTACGAGCAGTACTTC.

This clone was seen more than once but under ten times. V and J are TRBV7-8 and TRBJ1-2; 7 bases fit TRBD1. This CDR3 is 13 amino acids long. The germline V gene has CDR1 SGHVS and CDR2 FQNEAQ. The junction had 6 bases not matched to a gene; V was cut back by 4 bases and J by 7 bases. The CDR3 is CASSSGTVLGYTF. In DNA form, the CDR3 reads TGTGCCAGCAGCTCCGGGACAGTCCTTGGCTACACCTTC.

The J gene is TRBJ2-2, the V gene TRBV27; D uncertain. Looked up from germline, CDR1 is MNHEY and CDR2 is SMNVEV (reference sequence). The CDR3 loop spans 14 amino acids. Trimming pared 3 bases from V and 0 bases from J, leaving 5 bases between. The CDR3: CASSFLSNTGELFF. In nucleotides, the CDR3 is TGTGCCAGCAGTTTTCTGTCGAACACCGGGGAGCTGTTTTTT.

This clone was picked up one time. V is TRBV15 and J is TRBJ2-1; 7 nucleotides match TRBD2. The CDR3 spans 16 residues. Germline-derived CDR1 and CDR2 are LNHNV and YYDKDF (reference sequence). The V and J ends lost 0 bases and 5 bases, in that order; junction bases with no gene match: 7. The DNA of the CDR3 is TGTGCCACCAGCAGAGAGGATCTAGCGGTGAACAATGAGCAGTTCTTC. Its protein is CATSREDLAVNNEQFF.

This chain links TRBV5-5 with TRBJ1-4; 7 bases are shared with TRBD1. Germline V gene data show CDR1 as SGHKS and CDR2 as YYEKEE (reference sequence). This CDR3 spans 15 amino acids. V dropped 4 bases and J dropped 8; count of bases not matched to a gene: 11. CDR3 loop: CASSVGGGTVEKLFF. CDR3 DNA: TGTGCCAGCAGCGTCGGAGGGGGCACCGTCGAAAAACTGTTTTTT.

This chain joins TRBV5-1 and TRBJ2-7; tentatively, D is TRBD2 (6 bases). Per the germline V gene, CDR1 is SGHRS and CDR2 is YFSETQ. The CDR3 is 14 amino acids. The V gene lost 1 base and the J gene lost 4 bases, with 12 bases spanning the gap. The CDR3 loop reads CASSLLRDLYEQYF. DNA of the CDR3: TGCGCCAGCAGCTTGTTGCGGGACCTATACGAGCAGTACTTC.

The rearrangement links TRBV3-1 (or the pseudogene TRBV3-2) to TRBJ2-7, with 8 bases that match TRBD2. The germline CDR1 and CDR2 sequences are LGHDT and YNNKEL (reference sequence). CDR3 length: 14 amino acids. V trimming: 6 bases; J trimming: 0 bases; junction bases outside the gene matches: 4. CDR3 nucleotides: TGTGCCAGCAGTCCCGGGACTAGCTCCTACGAGCAGTACTTC. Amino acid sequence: CASSPGTSSYEQYF.

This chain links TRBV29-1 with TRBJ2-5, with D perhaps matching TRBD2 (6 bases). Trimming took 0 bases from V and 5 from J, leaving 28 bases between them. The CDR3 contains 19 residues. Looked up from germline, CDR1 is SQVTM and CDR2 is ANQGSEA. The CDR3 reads CSVEDMGFGRKAGFETQYF. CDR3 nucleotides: TGCAGCGTTGAAGATATGGGTTTTGGGAGGAAGGCGGGTTTCGAGACCCAGTACTTC.